This T cell receptor beta chain was recovered during a study of blood T cell repertoires in COVID-19. In the original processing: Reference gene primer amplification in the assay estimated nucleated cell counts. Measured with immunoSEQ multiplex PCR; TCRdb has only the in-frame clones, and not every one. That table is the source of V, J and clone size, and D and trimming were worked out from the DNA. The table has 87,000 or so clones, around 82% seen once. The V gene end was trimmed by 4 bases and the J gene end by 6 bases; junction bases not matched to a gene: 15. Per germline, CDR1 SGHRS and CDR2 YFSETQ. CDR3 size: 17 residues.

The rearrangement links TRBV5-1 to TRBJ2-7; 11 bases map to TRBD2. The sample consisted of peripheral blood. The clonotype originates from a woman aged 80 or over with COVID-19, enrolled during active disease. The CDR3 DNA sequence: TGCGCCAGCAGCCGGTTCGGATCTAGCGGGAGGTCAGGCGAGCAGTACTTC. It translates to CASSRFGSSGRSGEQYF.